These 16 T cell receptor beta chains share one sample of origin, sequenced in a study of monozygotic twins with inflammatory bowel disease. TCRdb re-called the 5' RACE reads; every CDR3 protein appears as one record, without DNA. This table lists approximately 110,000 distinct CDR3 sequences. Sequencing used blood. The source of these receptors is a human donor with ulcerative colitis or Crohn's disease, or a healthy co-twin of an affected twin (not recorded which).

The rearrangement uses TRBV4-3 and TRBJ1-4. The germline CDR1 and CDR2 sequences are LGHNA and YSLEER. This CDR3 region has 15 residues. The CDR3 loop is CASSQVRATNEKLFF.

The chain is built from TRBV12-3 or TRBV12-4 and TRBJ1-5. The CDR3 has 16 amino acids. The CDR3 loop reads CASSPPVIGFIQPQHF.

The CDR3 loop reads CASSPGWSYNEQFF. V gene TRBV12-3 or TRBV12-4 combines with J gene TRBJ2-1; checking the TCRdb D call of TRBD1 is not possible without DNA. The CDR3 loop spans 14 amino acids.

The CDR3: CASSLSQDTGELFF. The chain is built from TRBV7-3 and TRBJ2-2. CDR1 is SGHTA, CDR2 FQGTGA, per germline. This CDR3 has 14 amino acids.

V and J are TRBV11-3 and TRBJ1-2; no DNA is available, so the TRBD1 call from TCRdb remains unchecked. Looked up from germline, CDR1 is SGHNT and CDR2 is YENEEA. The CDR3 spans 12 residues. This CDR3 reads CASRTGNYGYTF. Using reference TRBV11-3 and TRBJ1-2 for the parts outside the CDR3, the full variable domain is EAGVVQSPRYKIIEKKQPVAFWCNPISGHNTLYWYLQNLGQGPELLIRYENEEAVDDSQLPKDRFSAERLKGVDSTLKIQPAELGDSAVYLCASRTGNYGYTFGSGTRLTVV.

V gene TRBV5-1 combines with J gene TRBJ2-1. The CDR3 has 15 amino acids. Germline CDR1 and CDR2: SGHRS and YFSETQ. CDR3 protein: CASSLAGSSYNEQFF.

The rearrangement links TRBV6-2 or TRBV6-3 to TRBJ1-1; the TCRdb call, TRBD1, lacks DNA for checking. The CDR3 consists of 15 residues. Germline CDR1 MNHEY, CDR2 SVGEGT. CDR3: CASLNRGRGNTEAFF.

The chain joins TRBV11-2 to TRBJ2-1; checking the TCRdb D call of TRBD2 is not possible without DNA. Germline CDR1 SGHAT, CDR2 FQNNGV. The CDR3 spans 15 residues. CDR3 residues: CASTRLAGLYNEQFF. Full variable domain (rest looked up from reference TRBV11-2 and TRBJ2-1): EAGVAQSPRYKIIEKRQSVAFWCNPISGHATLYWYQQILGQGPKLLIQFQNNGVVDDSQLPKDRFSAERLKGVDSTLKIQPAKLEDSAVYLCASTRLAGLYNEQFFGPGTRLTVL.

The CDR3 protein is CASSIVPNTEAFF. V and J are TRBV19 and TRBJ1-1. CDR1 LNHDA and CDR2 SQIVND come from the germline V gene (reference sequence). The CDR3 is 13 residues long.

The rearrangement links TRBV5-6 to TRBJ1-5; with no DNA, the TCRdb D assignment of TRBD1 cannot be verified. The CDR3 covers 13 residues. The germline V gene has CDR1 SGHDT and CDR2 YYEEEE. CDR3 sequence reads: CASSLGKWGAQHF.

The chain is built from TRBV5-1 and TRBJ1-5. This CDR3 contains 13 residues. Per germline, CDR1 SGHRS and CDR2 YFSETQ. The CDR3 here is CASSLSGIQPQHF.

This chain connects TRBV28 to TRBJ2-7; TCRdb's D gene call, TRBD1, goes unchecked for lack of DNA. This CDR3 spans 15 amino acids. Germline values: CDR1 MDHEN, CDR2 SYDVKM. CDR3 in amino acids: CASSSSYRGHYEQYF. Complete variable domain (other parts from reference TRBV28 and TRBJ2-7): DVKVTQSSRYLVKRTGEKVFLECVQDMDHENMFWYRQDPGLGLRLIYFSYDVKMKEKGDIPEGYSVSREKKERFSLILESASTNQTSMYLCASSSSYRGHYEQYFGPGTRLTVT.

V usage is TRBV27 and J usage is TRBJ1-6; the D call from TCRdb, TRBD1, cannot be confirmed without DNA. The CDR3 has 14 residues. In germline, CDR1 is MNHEY, CDR2 SMNVEV (reference sequence). The chain's CDR3 is CASSLLGTQSPLHF.

The J gene is TRBJ2-1, the V gene TRBV15; the TCRdb call, TRBD2, lacks DNA for checking. Germline V lookup: CDR1 LNHNV, CDR2 YYDKDF (reference sequence). This CDR3 spans 18 amino acids. CDR3 amino acids: CATSRGPAGGLSYNEQFF. Full variable domain (remainder filled in from reference TRBV15 and TRBJ2-1): DAMVIQNPRYQVTQFGKPVTLSCSQTLNHNVMYWYQQKSSQAPKLLFHYYDKDFNNEADTPDNFQSRRPNTSFCFLDIRSPGLGDTAMYLCATSRGPAGGLSYNEQFFGPGTRLTVL.

The chain carries TRBV12-3 or TRBV12-4 and TRBJ2-7; TCRdb designates TRBD1, a call that cannot be tested without DNA. There are 14 residues in the CDR3. This CDR3 reads CASSRTGVAYEQYF.

The chain joins TRBV6-1 to TRBJ2-3; TCRdb gives TRBD1 as the D gene, but with no DNA this cannot be confirmed. Germline V gene data show CDR1 as MNHNS and CDR2 as SASEGT. CDR3 length: 15 amino acids. CDR3 sequence: CASSQTGTTADTQYF.